This entry describes one T cell receptor beta chain. As yet, its antigen is unknown. This may be a read error, as it is one base from a much larger clone. Genomic DNA templated the TCR beta VDJ and CDR3 profiling. TCRdb reprocessed the reads via MiXCR and lists one record per CDR3 protein. The data contain hundreds of thousands of distinct CDR3 sequences, around 30% of them singletons. The sample originates from a study of CD8+CD57+ T cells in acquired aplastic anemia. About the study: Mean yield of DNA from sorted CD4+ and CD8+ cells was 3.2 ug.

Study findings and constraints: Sharing between patients and controls was observed for around 30 CD8+ CDR3 sequences.

Only patients with CD8+CD57+ cell expansion on flow cytometry were chosen for sequencing. A severe acquired aplastic anemia diagnosis applied to all patients. None of the patients had been given any therapy when their blood was sampled. The CDR3 extends over 13 amino acids. Trimming took 2 bases from V and 12 from J, leaving 16 bases between them. The chain couples TRBV12-3 or TRBV12-4 to TRBJ1-2; D is perhaps TRBD1 (5 bases). The receptor's source is a human donor with aplastic anemia. Sequencing was carried out using sorted CD4+, CD8+, or CD8+CD57+ T cells (not recorded which) from PBMCs. The DNA for the CDR3 is TGTGCCAGCAGTTTATCCTCAGGGCGAGGGGACACCTTC. Translation: CASSLSSGRGDTF.